One sample yielded the 19 T cell receptor beta chains listed below, sequenced in a study of blood T cell repertoires in COVID-19. Data came from immunoSEQ multiplex PCR; TCRdb stores just in-frame clones and leaves some out. In the table there are about 41,000 clones, 88% of which are singletons. The sample was peripheral blood. All receptors come from a human donor in a cohort sampled during active COVID-19.

This chain links TRBV10-3 with TRBJ2-7; 11 nucleotides align to TRBD1. CDR3 size: 15 residues. J gave up 2 bases and V 5 bases, and 5 bases lay outside the gene matches. Germline-derived CDR1 and CDR2 are ENHRY and SYGVKD. The DNA of the CDR3 is TGTGCCATCAGTATAGGACAGGGGGCTACCTACGAGCAGTACTTC. It encodes CAISIGQGATYEQYF.

This clone was picked up one time. The chain employs TRBV19 and TRBJ2-3; 13 bases are a match to TRBD2. The CDR3 runs to 16 residues. Looked up from germline, CDR1 is LNHDA and CDR2 is SQIVND (reference sequence). V dropped 4 bases and J dropped 10; count of bases not matched to a gene: 11. The CDR3 spells CASSSGLAGVGAAQYF. The DNA of the CDR3 is TGTGCCAGTAGTAGCGGACTAGCGGGAGTCGGTGCGGCGCAGTATTTT.

The chain couples TRBV5-1 to TRBJ1-5; D call uncertain. The CDR3 runs 14 residues. Trimming pared 0 bases from V and 3 bases from J, leaving 7 bases between. The V gene's germline CDR1 is SGHRS and CDR2 YFSETQ. CDR3 in amino acids: CASSLGGYNQPQHF. CDR3 DNA sequence: TGCGCCAGCAGCTTGGGAGGGTACAATCAGCCCCAGCATTTT.

About this clone: An end of the junction does not agree with germline; a read error may underlie this. The chain has TRBV15 and TRBJ2-2; the match to TRBD2 covers 11 bases. Per germline, CDR1 LNHNV and CDR2 YYDKDF (reference sequence). The CDR3 runs to 18 residues. CDR3 in DNA: TGTGCCACCAATTCAAAAGGACTAGCGGGCTCGAACCCCGGGGAGCTGTTTTTT. This translates into CATNSKGLAGSNPGELFF.

The chain uses TRBV27 and TRBJ2-7; TRBD1 aligns across 10 bases. Germline V gene data show CDR1 as MNHEY and CDR2 as SMNVEV (reference sequence). The CDR3 covers 18 residues. With 1 base clipped from V and 3 bases from J, the junction kept 12 bases outside the gene matches. The DNA for the CDR3 is TGTGCCAGCAGTTTATACGTTTTGGCCGGACAGGGGGGCTACGAGCAGTACTTC. This sequence encodes CASSLYVLAGQGGYEQYF.

The chain combines TRBV6-1 with TRBJ2-1; TRBD2 matches at 11 bases. J was trimmed by 0 bases and V by 3 bases; bases with no gene match: 10. This CDR3 contains 19 residues. Germline assignment: CDR1 MNHNS and CDR2 SASEGT. The CDR3 region is CASSDIGLAGPSSYNEQFF. The CDR3, as DNA: TGTGCCAGCAGTGACATAGGACTAGCGGGCCCGAGCTCCTACAATGAGCAGTTCTTC.

V gene TRBV21-1 combines with J gene TRBJ2-1; the table calls TRBD2, which could not be checked here. TRBV21-1 is assigned pseudogene status. The CDR3 covers 17 residues. The CDR3 region is CATGRTGGLAGGDEQFF. CDR3 nucleotides: TGTGCCACCGGGAGGACAGGGGGACTAGCGGGAGGGGATGAGCAGTTCTTC.

This rearrangement joins TRBV4-2 to TRBJ1-1; TRBD1 matches 8 bases. The junction had 8 bases not matched to a gene; V was cut back by 3 bases and J by 2 bases. This CDR3 is built from 16 residues. Germline CDR1 is LGHNA and CDR2 is YNFKEQ. The CDR3 region has the DNA TGTGCCAGCAGCCATGACTCAGGGGGCAGAAACACTGAAGCTTTCTTT. It is translated as CASSHDSGGRNTEAFF.

V is TRBV28 and J is TRBJ1-5; D may be TRBD1 (6 bases). The CDR3 contains 14 residues. Trimming took off 4 bases at V and 4 bases at J, with 11 bases between the two ends. Germline V gene sequence: CDR1 MDHEN, CDR2 SYDVKM. DNA for the CDR3: TGTGCCAGCAGTTCAGACAGGCCGAATCAGCCCCAGCATTTT. It yields the protein CASSSDRPNQPQHF.

The rearrangement links TRBV3-1 (or the pseudogene TRBV3-2) to TRBJ2-5, with TRBD2 matching 7 bases. The germline V gene has CDR1 LGHDT and CDR2 YNNKEL (reference sequence). V was pared by 1 base and J by 5 bases, with 7 bases of the junction left unmatched. This CDR3 comprises 15 residues. CDR3 DNA: TGTGCCAGCAGCCAAGGGGCCCAGGGAGGGGAGACCCAGTACTTC. Residues: CASSQGAQGGETQYF.

The chain combines TRBV6-6 with TRBJ1-4; D not certain. CDR3 length equals 12 residues. CDR1 and CDR2 from the germline V gene are MNHNY and SVGAGI (reference sequence). V was trimmed by 2 bases and J by 8 bases, leaving 6 bases between them. This CDR3 is CASSYDREKLFF. CDR3 coding DNA: TGTGCCAGCAGTTACGATCGGGAAAAACTGTTTTTT.

V gene TRBV9 combines with J gene TRBJ1-3; no definite D call. CDR1 is SGDLS, CDR2 YYNGEE, per germline. The CDR3 has 15 residues. V lost 0 bases and J lost 2, with 9 bases in between. CDR3 nucleotides: TGTGCCAGCAGCGTAGGTCCGGGGACTGGAAACACCATATATTTT. Amino acid sequence: CASSVGPGTGNTIYF.

The genes are TRBV30 and TRBJ2-3; TRBD2 matches 7 bases. The germline V gene encodes CDR1 GTSNPN and CDR2 SVGIG (reference sequence). The CDR3 has 14 residues. Written as DNA, the CDR3 is TGTGCATGGGATCGGGCGGGGGGCACAGATACGCAGTATTTT. It specifies CAWDRAGGTDTQYF.

The chain is built from TRBV18 and TRBJ2-1, with TRBD2 matching 13 bases. V dropped 4 bases and J dropped 7; count of bases not matched to a gene: 19. This CDR3 region has 20 residues. From germline, CDR1 is KGHSH and CDR2 LQKENI. As DNA, the CDR3 is TGTGCCAGCTCACGCAATACTTGGACTAGCGGGAGTCCCTTGGGTAATGAGCAGTTCTTC. Its protein is CASSRNTWTSGSPLGNEQFF.

The rearrangement joins TRBV12-2 to TRBJ2-3; TRBD2, the table's D call, lacks a check against the DNA. TRBV12-2 is annotated as a pseudogene. The CDR3 is 18 amino acids. The CDR3 reads CASRLAQRRKDLTDTQYF. CDR3 in DNA: TGTGCAAGTCGCTTAGCGCAACGGCGGAAAGACCTAACAGATACGCAGTATTTT.

This clone was recorded once. CDR3 nucleotide sequence: TGTGCCAGCAGTTCGGCTAGCGGGATGCCCTACGAGCAGTACTTC. Amino acids: CASSSASGMPYEQYF. The chain uses TRBV7-8 and TRBJ2-7, with 9 bases that match TRBD2. There are 15 residues in the CDR3. Germline values: CDR1 SGHVS, CDR2 FQNEAQ. J was trimmed by 2 bases and V by 6 bases; bases with no gene match: 8.

This clone appeared once. The chain recombines TRBV5-1 with TRBJ1-1; the match to TRBD1 covers 8 bases. The length of the CDR3 is 18 residues. Germline lookup yields CDR1 SGHRS and CDR2 YFSETQ. Germline trimming cut 0 bases from V and 0 bases from J; bases unmatched to any gene: 10. CDR3 in DNA: TGCGCCAGCAGCTTGGCCCCACAGGGGGAGTACTTGAACACTGAAGCTTTCTTT. It yields the protein CASSLAPQGEYLNTEAFF.

V is TRBV19 and J is TRBJ2-1; TRBD2 agrees at 7 bases. Trimming removed 3 bases from V and 4 bases from J; junction bases left unmatched: 6. This CDR3 region has 15 residues. The germline CDR1 and CDR2 sequences are LNHDA and SQIVND (reference sequence). CDR3 sequence: CASSIGRERYNEQFF. The CDR3 region has the DNA TGTGCCAGTAGTATCGGGCGGGAGCGTTACAATGAGCAGTTCTTC.

The V gene is TRBV28, the J gene TRBJ1-1; D gene ambiguous. The length of the CDR3 is 14 residues. Trimming removed 8 bases at V and 5 bases at J, with 18 bases between. Germline CDR1 reads MDHEN; CDR2 reads SYDVKM. The CDR3 DNA reads as TGTGCCAGCGCCACCTTACGACGGAGGACTGAAGCTTTCTTT. As protein: CASATLRRRTEAFF.